These 11 T cell receptor beta chains were sequenced from one sample in a study of T cell repertoires in cytomegalovirus infection. From the reads, TCRdb called clonotypes with MiXCR, one entry per CDR3 protein. The sample shows fewer than 300,000 distinct CDR3 sequences, around 25% of them seen only once. The sequencing sample was made of PBMCs. The receptors here all came from a human donor in good health (CMV status not recorded). Some clones in this sample may be carry-over from other donors' samples.

This clonotype was seen at least ten times. The gene calls are TRBV14 and TRBJ2-7; weak D call: TRBD2 (6 bases). The length of the CDR3 is 13 residues. Deletions cut 4 bases from V and 5 bases from J, with 12 bases between. Per the germline V gene, CDR1 is SGHDN and CDR2 is FVKESK. CDR3 in amino acids: CASSRWGGNEQYF. The CDR3, as DNA: TGTGCCAGCAGCCGTTGGGGCGGGAACGAGCAGTACTTC.

This clonotype was recorded many times. This chain connects TRBV7-2 to TRBJ1-5; tentatively, D is TRBD1 (6 bases). CDR1 is SGHTA and CDR2 is FQGNSA in the germline V gene. The CDR3 spans 13 residues. Between the trimmed V and J ends, which lost 5 bases and 5 bases, there was a span of 10 bases. The CDR3 DNA reads as TGTGCCAGCAGCACCTACAGGGATCAGCCCCAGCATTTT. Protein sequence: CASSTYRDQPQHF.

This clonotype was detected a few times. CDR3 protein: CASKTGGYGYTF. CDR3 DNA: TGTGCCAGCAAGACAGGGGGCTATGGCTACACCTTC. This chain joins TRBV27 and TRBJ1-2; 9 positions agree with TRBD1. Germline trimming cut 7 bases from V and 4 bases from J; bases unmatched to any gene: 1. This CDR3 spans 12 amino acids. The germline CDR1 and CDR2 sequences are MNHEY and SMNVEV (reference sequence).

This chain connects TRBV5-1 to TRBJ2-1; 9 nucleotides agree with TRBD1. Germline V gene sequence: CDR1 SGHRS, CDR2 YFSETQ. With 0 bases clipped from V and 4 bases from J, the junction kept 5 bases outside the gene matches. The CDR3 consists of 16 residues. The CDR3 protein is CASSLGVGQGYNEQFF. CDR3 DNA sequence: TGCGCCAGCAGCTTGGGAGTAGGACAGGGGTACAATGAGCAGTTCTTC.

This clonotype was recorded a few times. The V gene is TRBV7-2, the J gene TRBJ2-5, with D perhaps matching TRBD2 (6 bases). The CDR3 length is 15 residues. V dropped 2 bases and J dropped 5 bases, with 15 bases sitting between them. Germline lookup yields CDR1 SGHTA and CDR2 FQGNSA. CDR3 nucleotide sequence: TGTGCCAGCAGCTTACGACTAGGGTTGCGGGAGACCCAGTACTTC. Translating gives CASSLRLGLRETQYF.

This clonotype has a count of ten or more. The chain uses TRBV7-2 and TRBJ2-3, with 7 bases identical to TRBD2. With 3 bases clipped from V and 0 bases from J, the junction kept 6 bases outside the gene matches. Per germline, CDR1 SGHTA and CDR2 FQGNSA. The CDR3 runs 16 residues. In nucleotides, the CDR3 is TGTGCCAGCAGCTTTACGGCTAGCGGAAGCACAGATACGCAGTATTTT. Translation gives CASSFTASGSTDTQYF.

The gene calls are TRBV7-6 and TRBJ1-3; D is perhaps TRBD1 (6 bases). The CDR3 extends over 15 amino acids. Germline CDR1 and CDR2: SGHVS and FNYEAQ. V was cut by 5 bases and J by 0 bases, with 11 bases left in between. The CDR3 bases are TGTGCCAGCAGCCTGGACAGTCACTCTGGAAACACCATATATTTT. Amino acid sequence: CASSLDSHSGNTIYF.

This clonotype was observed a few times. The rearrangement links TRBV28 to TRBJ2-5, with TRBD2 identical over 8 bases. V trimming: 5 bases; J trimming: 4 bases; junction bases outside the gene matches: 9. The CDR3 totals 15 residues. Germline V CDR1 and CDR2: MDHEN, SYDVKM. The CDR3 here is CASSRPAAGGETQYF. CDR3 sequence (DNA): TGTGCCAGCAGTCGTCCGGCGGCGGGAGGAGAGACCCAGTACTTC.

The chain carries TRBV2 and TRBJ1-1; no clear D gene. From germline, CDR1 is SNHLY and CDR2 FYNNEI. With 4 bases removed from V and 1 base from J, the gap between germline ends came to 10 bases. The CDR3 is 14 residues long. Written as DNA, the CDR3 is TGTGCCAGCAGTGCCCACCGTGAGAACACTGAAGCTTTCTTT. Translating it yields CASSAHRENTEAFF.

There are a few counts of this clonotype. J is TRBJ1-4 and V is TRBV27; TRBD1 agrees at 8 bases. Trimming cost V 5 bases and J 3 bases; bases outside gene matches: 11. Per the germline V gene, CDR1 is MNHEY and CDR2 is SMNVEV (reference sequence). The CDR3 covers 17 residues. The CDR3 here is CASSPTPRTGPNEKLFF. DNA of the CDR3: TGTGCCAGCAGTCCAACCCCGCGGACAGGGCCTAATGAAAAACTGTTTTTT.

The V call is TRBV29-1, the J call TRBJ2-1; no clear D gene. Germline V gene sequence: CDR1 SQVTM, CDR2 ANQGSEA. The CDR3 length is 14 residues. With 4 bases removed from V and 0 bases from J, the gap between germline ends came to 10 bases. CDR3 protein: CSVVKGGSYNEQFF. The CDR3 bases are TGCAGCGTTGTGAAGGGCGGCTCCTACAATGAGCAGTTCTTC.